These T cell receptor beta chains were read from a single sample in a study of cytomegalovirus exposure and HLA in healthy donors. The method was immunoSEQ multiplex PCR; TCRdb's version includes in-frame clones alone and lacks a portion of them. The sample has under 150,000 clones, approximately 79% seen once; the top ten hold 8.8%. The sequenced sample was PBMCs. Receptor source: a woman aged 45-60 years in good health and CMV-seropositive. CDR3s include the opening cysteine and the closing phenylalanine or tryptophan. A D gene is named only where the DNA matches it firmly. A row's size may be missing; if present it is once, few, many or a size class.

v_gene	d_gene	abundance	j_gene	CDR3nt	CDR3aa
TRBV13	TRBD1	-	TRBJ1-1	TGTGCCAGCAGCGCCTACAGGGGTGGCACTGAAGCTTTCTTT	CASSAYRGGTEAFF
TRBV7-2	-	few	TRBJ2-7	TGTGCCAGCAGCTTCGCCTACTCCTACGAGCAGTACTTC	CASSFAYSYEQYF
TRBV28	TRBD1	-	TRBJ2-7	TGTGCCAGCACGGGACAGGGTGATCAGCAGTACTTC	CASTGQGDQQYF
TRBV27	-	-	TRBJ1-2	TGTGCCAGCAGTTTATCTATCGCGGGGGCCTATGGCTACACCTTC	CASSLSIAGAYGYTF
TRBV19	-	-	TRBJ1-1	TGTGCCAGTAGTTATTCGAGAGGCGAAGCTTTCTTT	CASSYSRGEAFF
TRBV30	TRBD1	-	TRBJ2-7	TGTGCCTGGAGTGGGAGGACAGGGGGCGAGCAGTACTTC	CAWSGRTGGEQYF
TRBV5-4	-	once	TRBJ2-1	TGTGCCAGCTCTTCAGGGGCGAACAATGAGCAGTTCTTC	CASSSGANNEQFF
TRBV6-1	TRBD1	-	TRBJ1-2	TGTGCCAGCAGTGAGAATGCAGGTCGACAGGGGGCGAGACCTGGCTACACCTTC	CASSENAGRQGARPGYTF
TRBV28	TRBD1	-	TRBJ1-5	TGTGCCAGCAGCCTGGGACAGGGGTTCAGGCAGCCCCAGCATTTT	CASSLGQGFRQPQHF
TRBV5-1	TRBD2	-	TRBJ2-3	TGCGCCAGCAGCGAAGGACTAGCGGGCCTCACAGATACGCAGTATTTT	CASSEGLAGLTDTQYF
TRBV5-4	-	-	TRBJ2-7	TGTGCCAGCAGCGGGCGGGACAGCTACGAGCAGTACTTC	CASSGRDSYEQYF
TRBV10-3	TRBD2	-	TRBJ2-5	TGTGCCATCAGTGCTACTACTAGCGGGGGGATGGAGACCCAGTACTTC	CAISATTSGGMETQYF
TRBV2	TRBD1	-	TRBJ2-6	TGTGCCAGCAGCCAAACAGGGGGCTCTGGGGCCAACGTCCTGACTTTC	CASSQTGGSGANVLTF
TRBV5-4	-	-	TRBJ1-1	TGTGCCAGCAGCCCCGGAGTTGGGTCAGCGAACACTGAAGCTTTCTTT	CASSPGVGSANTEAFF
TRBV15	-	-	TRBJ2-3	TGTGCCACCAGCCCCCAGGGGTCGAGGGCAGATACGCAGTATTTT	CATSPQGSRADTQYF
TRBV11-1	-	-	TRBJ2-2	TGTGCCAGCAGCTTAGCGGAGGGGCGGCGGGCCGGGGAGCTGTTTTTT	CASSLAEGRRAGELFF
TRBV6-4	TRBD2	-	TRBJ2-1	TGTGCCAGCAGCGCTAGCGGGGGCCGGTACAATGAGCAGTTCTTC	CASSASGGRYNEQFF
TRBV28	-	-	TRBJ2-6	TGTGCCAGCAGTTTGGCTGGCTCCCATGGGGCCAACGGCCTGACTTTC	CASSLAGSHGANGLTF
TRBV4-3	TRBD2	-	TRBJ2-1	TGCGCCAGCAGCCAAGATAGAGTGGGACTACTGCAGTTCTTC	CASSQDRVGLLQFF
TRBV28	TRBD1	-	TRBJ1-1	TGTGCCAGCAGTTTAGTAGGGGGCGGGCTTTCGGGCACTGAAGCTTTCTTT	CASSLVGGGLSGTEAFF
TRBV2	-	once	TRBJ2-7	TGTGCCAGCAGCTCCGTGGTGGGGAGCGAGCAGTACTTC	CASSSVVGSEQYF
TRBV4-1	-	-	TRBJ2-7	TGCGCCAGCAGCCCCCAGGGATTGGGCGAGCAGTACTTC	CASSPQGLGEQYF
TRBV5-4	TRBD2	-	TRBJ2-3	TGTGCCAGCAGCTTAGGACTAAGCGGGGGGTCAGATACGCAGTATTTT	CASSLGLSGGSDTQYF
TRBV7-3	TRBD1	few	TRBJ2-7	TGTGCCAGCAGTCGGACAGGGGGCGCGGGGGAGCAGTACTTC	CASSRTGGAGEQYF
TRBV12-5	-	-	TRBJ1-1	TGTGCTAGTGGGGTCTGGGGGGGAAGCACTGAAGCTTTCTTT	CASGVWGGSTEAFF
TRBV28	-	-	TRBJ1-1	TGTGCCAGCAGTTTGCTAGTGAACACTGAAGCTTTCTTT	CASSLLVNTEAFF
TRBV28	-	-	TRBJ2-1	TGTGCCAGCAGTCCACCGACACACTACAATGAGCAGTTCTTC	CASSPPTHYNEQFF
TRBV15	-	-	TRBJ2-3	TGTGCCACCAGCCCAAACACAGATACGCAGTATTTT	CATSPNTDTQYF
TRBV9	-	-	TRBJ2-7	TGTGCCAGCAGCGTAGGCACTCCAACCTACGAGCAGTACTTC	CASSVGTPTYEQYF
TRBV7-9	TRBD1	-	TRBJ1-1	TGTGCCAGCAGCCCCCAGACAGGGGACACTGAAGCTTTCTTT	CASSPQTGDTEAFF
TRBV2	-	-	TRBJ1-5	TGTGCCAGCAGACCGGAACAGGTCCAGCCCCAGCATTTT	CASRPEQVQPQHF